This TCR beta chain comes out of a study of blood T cell repertoires in COVID-19. Assay used: immunoSEQ multiplex PCR; TCRdb lists only in-frame clones, some missing. The sample contains about 260,000 clones, approximately 86% of which appear only once. This clone was observed a handful of times. Germline V gives CDR1 SGDLS, CDR2 YYNGEE. This CDR3 is built from 14 residues. The ends were cut back, 0 bases at V and 3 bases at J, with 8 bases in the middle. The TCR sequence derives from a man younger than 40 with active or convalescent COVID-19. The chain links TRBV9 to TRBJ2-3, with D possibly TRBD2 on 5 matching bases. Material: peripheral blood. In DNA, the CDR3 is TGTGCCAGCAGCGTAGTTTCGGGGACAGATACGCAGTATTTT. Encoded protein: CASSVVSGTDTQYF.